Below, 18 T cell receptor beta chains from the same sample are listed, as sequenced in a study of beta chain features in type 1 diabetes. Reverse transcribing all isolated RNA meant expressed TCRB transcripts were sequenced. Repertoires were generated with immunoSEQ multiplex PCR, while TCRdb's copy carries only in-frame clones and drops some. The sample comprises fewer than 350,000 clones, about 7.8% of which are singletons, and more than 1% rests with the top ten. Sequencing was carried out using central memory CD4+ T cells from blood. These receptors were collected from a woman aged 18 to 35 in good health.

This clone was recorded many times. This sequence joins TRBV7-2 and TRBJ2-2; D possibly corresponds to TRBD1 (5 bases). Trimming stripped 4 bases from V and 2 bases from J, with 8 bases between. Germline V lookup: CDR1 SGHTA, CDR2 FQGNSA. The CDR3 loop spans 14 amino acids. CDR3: CASSSDRNTGELFF. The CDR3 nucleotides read TGTGCCAGCAGCTCAGACAGAAACACCGGGGAGCTGTTTTTT.

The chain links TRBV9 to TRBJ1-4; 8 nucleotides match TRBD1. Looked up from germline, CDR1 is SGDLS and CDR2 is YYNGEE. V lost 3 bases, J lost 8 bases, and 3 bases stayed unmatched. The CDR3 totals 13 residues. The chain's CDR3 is CASSETGVEKLFF. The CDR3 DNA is TGTGCCAGCAGCGAGACAGGGGTCGAAAAACTGTTTTTT.

The CDR3 loop reads CASSSGTSVTDTQYF. The CDR3 DNA is TGTGCCAGCAGCTCCGGGACTAGCGTGACAGATACGCAGTATTTT. The chain recombines TRBV5-6 with TRBJ2-3; 10 positions agree with TRBD2. The V and J ends lost 3 bases and 3 bases, in that order; junction bases with no gene match: 4. The CDR3 sequence is 15 residues long. Germline-derived CDR1 and CDR2 are SGHDT and YYEEEE.

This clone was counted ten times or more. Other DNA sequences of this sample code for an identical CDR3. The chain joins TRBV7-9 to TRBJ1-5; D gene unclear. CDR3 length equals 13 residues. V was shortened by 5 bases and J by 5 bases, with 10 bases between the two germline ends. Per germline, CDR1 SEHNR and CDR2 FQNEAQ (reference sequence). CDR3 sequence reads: CASSPDGDQPQHF. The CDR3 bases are TGTGCCAGCAGCCCTGACGGCGATCAGCCCCAGCATTTT.

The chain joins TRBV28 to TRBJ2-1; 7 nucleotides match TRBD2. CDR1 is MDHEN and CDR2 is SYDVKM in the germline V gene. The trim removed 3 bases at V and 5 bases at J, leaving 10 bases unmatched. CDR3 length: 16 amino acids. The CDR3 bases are TGTGCCAGCAGTTTGGTTGTTAGGACTAGAGACAATGAGCAGTTCTTC. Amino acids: CASSLVVRTRDNEQFF.

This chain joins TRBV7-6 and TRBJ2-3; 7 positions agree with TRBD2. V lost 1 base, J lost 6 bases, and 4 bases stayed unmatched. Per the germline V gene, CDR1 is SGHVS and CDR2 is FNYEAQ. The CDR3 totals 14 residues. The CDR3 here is CASSLGLAGDTQYF. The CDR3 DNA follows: TGTGCCAGCAGCTTAGGACTAGCTGGGGATACGCAGTATTTT. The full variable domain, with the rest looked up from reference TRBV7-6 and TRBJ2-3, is GAGVSQSPRYKVTKRGQDVALRCDPISGHVSLYWYRQALGQGPEFLTYFNYEAQQDKSGLPNDRFSAERPEGSISTLTIQRTEQRDSAMYRCASSLGLAGDTQYFGPGTRLTVL.

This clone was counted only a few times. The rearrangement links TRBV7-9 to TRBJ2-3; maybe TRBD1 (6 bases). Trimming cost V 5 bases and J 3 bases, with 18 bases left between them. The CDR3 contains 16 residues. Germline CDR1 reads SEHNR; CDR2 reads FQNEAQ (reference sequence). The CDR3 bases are TGTGCCAGCAGCCTCCGTGGGGGCGGAGAAACAGATACGCAGTATTTT. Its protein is CASSLRGGGETDTQYF.

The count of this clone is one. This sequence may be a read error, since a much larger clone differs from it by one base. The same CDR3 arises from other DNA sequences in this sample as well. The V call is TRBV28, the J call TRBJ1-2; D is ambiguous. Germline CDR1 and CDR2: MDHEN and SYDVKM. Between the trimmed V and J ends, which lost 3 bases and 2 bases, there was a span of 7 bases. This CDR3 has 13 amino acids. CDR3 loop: CASSLGRNYGYTF. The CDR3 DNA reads TGTGCCAGCAGTTTGGGCAGAAACTATGGCTACACCTTC.

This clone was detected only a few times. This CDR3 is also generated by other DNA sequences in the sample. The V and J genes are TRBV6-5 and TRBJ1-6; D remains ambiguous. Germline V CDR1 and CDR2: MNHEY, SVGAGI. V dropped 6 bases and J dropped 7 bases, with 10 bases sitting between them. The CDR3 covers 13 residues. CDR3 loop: CASSSLGNSPLHF. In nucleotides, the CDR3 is TGTGCCAGCAGCTCTCTGGGGAATTCACCCCTCCACTTT.

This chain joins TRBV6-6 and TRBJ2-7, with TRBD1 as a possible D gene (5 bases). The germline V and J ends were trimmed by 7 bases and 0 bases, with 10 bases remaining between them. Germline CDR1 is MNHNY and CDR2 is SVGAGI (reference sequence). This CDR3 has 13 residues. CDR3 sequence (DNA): TGTGCCAGCAAAGACAGTAGCTCCTACGAGCAGTACTTC. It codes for CASKDSSSYEQYF.

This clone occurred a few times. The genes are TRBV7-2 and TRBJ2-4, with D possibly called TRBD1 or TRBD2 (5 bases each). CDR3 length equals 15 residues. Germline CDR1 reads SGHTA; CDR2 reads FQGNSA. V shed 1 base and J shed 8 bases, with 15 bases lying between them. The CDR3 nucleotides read TGTGCCAGCAGCTTAGAGTGGGGGTTCGGGGACATTCAGTACTTC. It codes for CASSLEWGFGDIQYF.

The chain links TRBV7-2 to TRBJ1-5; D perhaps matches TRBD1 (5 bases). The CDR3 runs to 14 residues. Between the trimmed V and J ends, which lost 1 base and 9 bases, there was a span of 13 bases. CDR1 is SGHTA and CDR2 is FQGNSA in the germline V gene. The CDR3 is CASSLEVGVRPQHF. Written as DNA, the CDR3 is TGTGCCAGCAGCTTAGAGGTGGGGGTACGGCCCCAGCATTTT.

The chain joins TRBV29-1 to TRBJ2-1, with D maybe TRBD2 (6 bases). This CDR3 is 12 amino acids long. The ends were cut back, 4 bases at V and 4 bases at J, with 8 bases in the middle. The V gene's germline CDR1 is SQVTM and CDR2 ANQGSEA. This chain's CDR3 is CSVGGVYNEQFF. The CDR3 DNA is TGCAGCGTTGGGGGGGTGTACAATGAGCAGTTCTTC.

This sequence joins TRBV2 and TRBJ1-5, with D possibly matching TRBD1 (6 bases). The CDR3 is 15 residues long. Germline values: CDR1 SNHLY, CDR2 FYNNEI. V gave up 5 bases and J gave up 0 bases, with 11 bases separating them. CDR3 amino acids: CASSPGTLSNQPQHF. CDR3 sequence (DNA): TGTGCCAGCAGTCCCGGGACACTTAGCAATCAGCCCCAGCATTTT.

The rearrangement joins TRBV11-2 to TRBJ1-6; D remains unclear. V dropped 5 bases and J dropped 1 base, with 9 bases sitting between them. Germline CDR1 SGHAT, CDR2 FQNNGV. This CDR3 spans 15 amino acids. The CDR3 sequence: CASSPLGSYNSPLHF. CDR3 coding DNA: TGTGCCAGCAGCCCTCTTGGGTCCTATAATTCACCCCTCCACTTT.

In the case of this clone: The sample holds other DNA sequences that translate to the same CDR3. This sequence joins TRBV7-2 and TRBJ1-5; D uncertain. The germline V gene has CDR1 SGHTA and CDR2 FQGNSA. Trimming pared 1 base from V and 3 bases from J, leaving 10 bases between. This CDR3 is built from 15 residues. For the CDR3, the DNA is TGTGCCAGCAGCTTAGGAGGGCAGCCCAATCAGCCCCAGCATTTT. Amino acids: CASSLGGQPNQPQHF.

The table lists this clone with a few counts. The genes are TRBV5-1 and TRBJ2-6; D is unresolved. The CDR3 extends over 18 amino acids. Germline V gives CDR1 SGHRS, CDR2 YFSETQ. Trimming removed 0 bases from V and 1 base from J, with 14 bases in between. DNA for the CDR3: TGCGCCAGCAGCTTGGTGGGATTGGGGTCATCTGGGGCCAACGTCCTGACTTTC. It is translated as CASSLVGLGSSGANVLTF.

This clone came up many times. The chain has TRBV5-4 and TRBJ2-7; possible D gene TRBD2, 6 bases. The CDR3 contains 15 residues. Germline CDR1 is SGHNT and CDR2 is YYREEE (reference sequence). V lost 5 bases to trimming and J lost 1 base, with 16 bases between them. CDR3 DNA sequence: TGTGCCAGCAGAGGGAGCGGGTTACCATCCTACGAGCAGTACTTC. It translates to CASRGSGLPSYEQYF. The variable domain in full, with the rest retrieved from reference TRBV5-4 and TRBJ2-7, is ETGVTQSPTHLIKTRGQQVTLRCSSQSGHNTVSWYQQALGQGPQFIFQYYREEENGRGNFPPRFSGLQFPNYSSELNVNALELDDSALYLCASRGSGLPSYEQYFGPGTRLTVT.